This T cell receptor beta chain was identified during a study of Ad26.COV2.S vaccination and SARS-CoV-2 variants. Study background: Donor was one of the participants in the Ad26.COV2.S arm of the COV1001 trial.

This CDR3 spans 16 amino acids. The germline CDR1 and CDR2 sequences are MGHRA and YSYEKL. Trimming removed 0 bases from V and 3 bases from J; junction bases left unmatched: 1. Measured with immunoSEQ multiplex PCR; TCRdb has only the in-frame clones, and not every one. The table includes over 450,000 clones, 80% to 90% detected once. Treatment noted: around 19 received Ad26.COV2.S at low or high dose, single or two shots; about 5 received placebo; per-sample allocation not given. Vaccine and placebo recipients were sampled on day 63 after the first injection. The specimen was peripheral blood, collected in a trial of Ad26.COV2.S vaccine versus placebo. The sequence was collected from a person between 18 and 60 years old who received the Ad26.COV2.S COVID-19 vaccine or a placebo. The genes are TRBV4-1 and TRBJ2-5; 13 nucleotides line up with TRBD2. CDR3 sequence: CASSQDGTSGKETQYF. The DNA of the CDR3 is TGCGCCAGCAGCCAAGATGGGACTAGCGGGAAAGAGACCCAGTACTTC.